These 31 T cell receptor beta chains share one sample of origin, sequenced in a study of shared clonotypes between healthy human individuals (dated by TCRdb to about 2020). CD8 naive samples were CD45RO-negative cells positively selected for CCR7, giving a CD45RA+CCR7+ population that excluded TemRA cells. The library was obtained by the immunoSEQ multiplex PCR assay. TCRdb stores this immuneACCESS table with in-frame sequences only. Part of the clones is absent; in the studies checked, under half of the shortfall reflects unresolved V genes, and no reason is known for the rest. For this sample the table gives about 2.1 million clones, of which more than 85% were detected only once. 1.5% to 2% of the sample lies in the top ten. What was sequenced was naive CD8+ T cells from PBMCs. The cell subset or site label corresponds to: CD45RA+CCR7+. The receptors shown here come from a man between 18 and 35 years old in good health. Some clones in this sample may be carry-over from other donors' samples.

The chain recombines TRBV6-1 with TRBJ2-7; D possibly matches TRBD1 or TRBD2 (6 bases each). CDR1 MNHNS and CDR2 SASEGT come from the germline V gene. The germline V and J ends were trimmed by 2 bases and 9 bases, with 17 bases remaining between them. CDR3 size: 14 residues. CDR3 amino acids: CASSELGGSVRQYF. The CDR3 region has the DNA TGTGCCAGCAGTGAATTGGGGGGCTCCGTTCGGCAGTACTTC.

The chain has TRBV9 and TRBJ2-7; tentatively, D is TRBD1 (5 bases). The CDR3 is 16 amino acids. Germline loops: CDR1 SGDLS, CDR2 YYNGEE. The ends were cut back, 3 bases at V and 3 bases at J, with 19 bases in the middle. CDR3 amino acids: CASSGTPDSTVYEQYF. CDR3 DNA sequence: TGTGCCAGCAGCGGAACTCCCGACAGTACAGTCTACGAGCAGTACTTC.

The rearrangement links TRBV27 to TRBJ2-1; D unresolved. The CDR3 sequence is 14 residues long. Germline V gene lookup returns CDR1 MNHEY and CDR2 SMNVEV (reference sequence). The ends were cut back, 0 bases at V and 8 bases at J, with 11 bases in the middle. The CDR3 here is CASSLSWGVDEQFF. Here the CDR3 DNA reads TGTGCCAGCAGTTTATCTTGGGGTGTCGATGAGCAGTTCTTC.

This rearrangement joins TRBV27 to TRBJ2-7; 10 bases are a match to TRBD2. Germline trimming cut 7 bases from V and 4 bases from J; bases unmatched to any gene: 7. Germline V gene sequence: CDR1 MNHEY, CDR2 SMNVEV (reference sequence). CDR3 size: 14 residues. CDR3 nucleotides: TGTGCCAGCAAGTTAGCGGGAGGTTCTTACGAGCAGTACTTC. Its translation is CASKLAGGSYEQYF.

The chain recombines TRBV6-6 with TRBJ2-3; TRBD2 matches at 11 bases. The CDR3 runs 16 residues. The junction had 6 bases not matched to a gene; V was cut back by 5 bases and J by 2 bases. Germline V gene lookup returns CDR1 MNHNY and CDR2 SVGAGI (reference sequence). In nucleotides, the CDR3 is TGTGCCAGCAGTCCCCGACTAGCGGGGCCCACAGATACGCAGTATTTT. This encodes CASSPRLAGPTDTQYF.

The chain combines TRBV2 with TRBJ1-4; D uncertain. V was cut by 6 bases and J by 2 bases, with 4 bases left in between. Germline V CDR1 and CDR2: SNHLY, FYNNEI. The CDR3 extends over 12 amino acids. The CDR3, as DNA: TGTGCCAGCAGCGGGACTAATGAAAAACTGTTTTTT. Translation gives CASSGTNEKLFF.

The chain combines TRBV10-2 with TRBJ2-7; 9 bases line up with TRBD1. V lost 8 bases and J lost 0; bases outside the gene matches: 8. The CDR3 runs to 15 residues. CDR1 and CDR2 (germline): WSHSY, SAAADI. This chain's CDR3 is CASQQPGQGSYEQYF. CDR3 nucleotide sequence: TGCGCCAGCCAGCAACCGGGACAGGGCTCCTACGAGCAGTACTTC.

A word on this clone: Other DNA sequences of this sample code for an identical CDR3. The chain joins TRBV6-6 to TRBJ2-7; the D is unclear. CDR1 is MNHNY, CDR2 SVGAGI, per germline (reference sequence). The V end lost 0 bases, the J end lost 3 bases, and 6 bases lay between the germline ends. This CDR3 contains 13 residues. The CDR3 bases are TGTGCCAGCAGTTACTCGAACTTCTACGAGCAGTACTTC. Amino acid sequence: CASSYSNFYEQYF.

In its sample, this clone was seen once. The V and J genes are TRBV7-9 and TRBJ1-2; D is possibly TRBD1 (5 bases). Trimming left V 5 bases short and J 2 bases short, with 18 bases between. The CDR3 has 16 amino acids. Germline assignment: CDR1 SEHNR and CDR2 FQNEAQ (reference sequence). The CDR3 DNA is TGTGCCAGCAGCCTCAGTCCGGGGCAGTCAAACTATGGCTACACCTTC. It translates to CASSLSPGQSNYGYTF.

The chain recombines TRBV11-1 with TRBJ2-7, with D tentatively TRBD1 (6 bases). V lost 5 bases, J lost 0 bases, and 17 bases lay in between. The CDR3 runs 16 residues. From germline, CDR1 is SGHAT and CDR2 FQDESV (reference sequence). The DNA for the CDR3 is TGTGCCAGCAGCCTAGGGGGACGTCTGACCTCCTACGAGCAGTACTTC. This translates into CASSLGGRLTSYEQYF.

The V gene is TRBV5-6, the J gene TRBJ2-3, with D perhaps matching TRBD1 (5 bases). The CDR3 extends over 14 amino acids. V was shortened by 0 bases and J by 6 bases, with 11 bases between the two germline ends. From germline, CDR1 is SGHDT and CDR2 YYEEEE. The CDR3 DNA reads TGTGCCAGCAGCTTGGCAGGGAATCGGGATACGCAGTATTTT. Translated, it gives CASSLAGNRDTQYF. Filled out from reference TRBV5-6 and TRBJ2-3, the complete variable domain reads DAGVTQSPTHLIKTRGQQVTLRCSPKSGHDTVSWYQQALGQGPQFIFQYYEEEERQRGNFPDRFSGHQFPNYSSELNVNALLLGDSALYLCASSLAGNRDTQYFGPGTRLTVL.

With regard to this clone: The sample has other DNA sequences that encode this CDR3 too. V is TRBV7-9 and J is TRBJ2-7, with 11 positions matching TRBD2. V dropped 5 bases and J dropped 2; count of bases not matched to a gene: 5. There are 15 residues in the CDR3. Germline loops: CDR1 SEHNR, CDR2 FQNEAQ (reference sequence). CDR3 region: CASSPIAGGAYEQYF. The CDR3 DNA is TGTGCCAGCAGCCCTATAGCGGGAGGGGCCTACGAGCAGTACTTC.

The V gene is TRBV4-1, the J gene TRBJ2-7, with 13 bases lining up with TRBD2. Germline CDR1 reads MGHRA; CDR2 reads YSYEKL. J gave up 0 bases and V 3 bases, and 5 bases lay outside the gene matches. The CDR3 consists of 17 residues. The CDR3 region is CASSHGTSGKSSYEQYF. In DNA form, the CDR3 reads TGCGCCAGCAGCCACGGGACTAGCGGGAAGAGCTCCTACGAGCAGTACTTC.

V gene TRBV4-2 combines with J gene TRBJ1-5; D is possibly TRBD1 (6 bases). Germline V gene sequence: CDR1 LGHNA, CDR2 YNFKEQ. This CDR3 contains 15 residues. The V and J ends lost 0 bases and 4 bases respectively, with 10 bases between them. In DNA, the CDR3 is TGTGCCAGCAGCCAAGATCGAAGGGGGAATCAGCCCCAGCATTTT. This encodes CASSQDRRGNQPQHF.

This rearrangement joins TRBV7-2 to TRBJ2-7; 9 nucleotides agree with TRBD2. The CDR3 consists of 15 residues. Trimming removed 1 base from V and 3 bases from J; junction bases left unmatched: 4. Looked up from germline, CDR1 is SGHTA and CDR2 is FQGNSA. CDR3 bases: TGTGCCAGCAGCTTAGTAGCGGGAGCACTCTACGAGCAGTACTTC. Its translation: CASSLVAGALYEQYF.

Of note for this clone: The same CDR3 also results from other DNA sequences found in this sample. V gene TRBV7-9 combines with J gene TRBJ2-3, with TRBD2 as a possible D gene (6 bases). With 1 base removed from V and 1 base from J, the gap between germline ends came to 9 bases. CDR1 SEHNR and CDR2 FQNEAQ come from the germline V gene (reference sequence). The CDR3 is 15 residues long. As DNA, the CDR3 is TGTGCCAGCAGCTTAGGATTAGCGGGCACAGATACGCAGTATTTT. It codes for CASSLGLAGTDTQYF.

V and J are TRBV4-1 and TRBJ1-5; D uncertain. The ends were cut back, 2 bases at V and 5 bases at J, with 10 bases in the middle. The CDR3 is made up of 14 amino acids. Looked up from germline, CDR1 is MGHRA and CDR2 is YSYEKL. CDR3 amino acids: CASSQRGGDQPQHF. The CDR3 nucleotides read TGCGCCAGCAGCCAAAGAGGTGGGGATCAGCCCCAGCATTTT.

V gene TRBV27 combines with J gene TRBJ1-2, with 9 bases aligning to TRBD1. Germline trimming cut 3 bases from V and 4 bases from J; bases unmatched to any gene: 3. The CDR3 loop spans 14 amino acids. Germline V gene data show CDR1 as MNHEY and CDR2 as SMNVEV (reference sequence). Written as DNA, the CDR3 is TGTGCCAGCAGTTTCGGGACAGGGATCTATGGCTACACCTTC. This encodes CASSFGTGIYGYTF.

CDR3 in amino acids: CASTQDGQGAPNEKLFF. As DNA, the CDR3 is TGTGCCAGCACCCAAGACGGACAGGGGGCTCCTAATGAAAAACTGTTTTTT. The V gene is TRBV27, the J gene TRBJ1-4; the match to TRBD1 covers 11 bases. V lost 7 bases, J lost 3 bases, and 10 bases stayed unmatched. This CDR3 is built from 17 residues. Per germline, CDR1 MNHEY and CDR2 SMNVEV (reference sequence).

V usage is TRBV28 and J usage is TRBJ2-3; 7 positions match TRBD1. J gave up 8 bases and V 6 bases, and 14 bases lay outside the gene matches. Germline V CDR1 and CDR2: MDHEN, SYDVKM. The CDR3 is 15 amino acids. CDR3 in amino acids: CASRDFTGAAGTQYF. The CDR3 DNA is TGTGCCAGCAGGGACTTTACAGGGGCCGCCGGTACGCAGTATTTT.

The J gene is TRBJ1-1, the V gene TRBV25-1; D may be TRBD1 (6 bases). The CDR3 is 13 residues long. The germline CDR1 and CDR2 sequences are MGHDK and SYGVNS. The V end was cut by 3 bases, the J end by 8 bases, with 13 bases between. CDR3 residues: CASSEKGGGEAFF. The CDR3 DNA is TGTGCCAGCAGTGAGAAAGGGGGGGGCGAAGCTTTCTTT.

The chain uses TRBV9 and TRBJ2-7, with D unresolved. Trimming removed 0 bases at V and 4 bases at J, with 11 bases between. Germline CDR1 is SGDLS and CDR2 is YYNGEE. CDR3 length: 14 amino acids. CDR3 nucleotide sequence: TGTGCCAGCAGCGTAGGGCCACGAAGTTACGAGCAGTACTTC. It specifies CASSVGPRSYEQYF.

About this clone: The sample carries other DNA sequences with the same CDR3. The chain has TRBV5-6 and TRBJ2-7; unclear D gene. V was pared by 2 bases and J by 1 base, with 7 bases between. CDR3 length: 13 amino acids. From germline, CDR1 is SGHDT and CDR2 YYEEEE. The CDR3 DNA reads TGTGCCAGCAGCTTAGGCAGGTCCTACGAGCAGTACTTC. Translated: CASSLGRSYEQYF.

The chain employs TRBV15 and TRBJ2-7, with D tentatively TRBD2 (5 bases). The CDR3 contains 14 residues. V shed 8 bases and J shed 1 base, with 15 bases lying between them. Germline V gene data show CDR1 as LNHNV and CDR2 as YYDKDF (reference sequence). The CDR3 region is CATSLGVPSYEQYF. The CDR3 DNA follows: TGTGCCACCTCCCTGGGAGTACCGTCCTACGAGCAGTACTTC.

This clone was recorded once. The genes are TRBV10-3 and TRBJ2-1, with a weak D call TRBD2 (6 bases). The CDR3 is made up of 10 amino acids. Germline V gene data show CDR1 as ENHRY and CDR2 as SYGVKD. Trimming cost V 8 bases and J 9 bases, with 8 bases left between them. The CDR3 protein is CAIGRGEQFF. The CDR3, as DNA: TGTGCCATCGGGCGGGGTGAGCAGTTCTTC.

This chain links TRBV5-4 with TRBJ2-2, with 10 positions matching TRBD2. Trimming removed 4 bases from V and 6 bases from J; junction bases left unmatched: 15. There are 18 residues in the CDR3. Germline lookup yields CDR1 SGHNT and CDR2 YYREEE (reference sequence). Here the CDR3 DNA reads TGTGCCAGCAGCATATTAGCGGGAGGAAGTAGGGGTCCCGGGGAGCTGTTTTTT. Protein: CASSILAGGSRGPGELFF.

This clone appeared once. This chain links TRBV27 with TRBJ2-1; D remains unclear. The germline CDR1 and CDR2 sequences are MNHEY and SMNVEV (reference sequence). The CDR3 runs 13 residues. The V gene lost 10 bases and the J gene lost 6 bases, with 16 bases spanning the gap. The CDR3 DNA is TGTGCCACACGACCTGTTGGTCCCAATGAGCAGTTCTTC. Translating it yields CATRPVGPNEQFF.

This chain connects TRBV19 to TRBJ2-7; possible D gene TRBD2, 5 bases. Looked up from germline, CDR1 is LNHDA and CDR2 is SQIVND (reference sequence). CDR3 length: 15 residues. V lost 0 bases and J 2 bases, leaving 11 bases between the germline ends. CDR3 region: CASSIEVGKTYEQYF. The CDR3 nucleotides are TGTGCCAGTAGTATAGAGGTCGGGAAGACCTACGAGCAGTACTTC. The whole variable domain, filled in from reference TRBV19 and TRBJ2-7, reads DGGITQSPKYLFRKEGQNVTLSCEQNLNHDAMYWYRQDPGQGLRLIYYSQIVNDFQKGDIAEGYSVSREKKESFPLTVTSAQKNPTAFYLCASSIEVGKTYEQYFGPGTRLTVT.

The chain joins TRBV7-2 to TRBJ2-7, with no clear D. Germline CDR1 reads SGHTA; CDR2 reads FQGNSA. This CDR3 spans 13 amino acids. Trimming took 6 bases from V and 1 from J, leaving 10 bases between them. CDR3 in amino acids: CASRSVSSYEQYF. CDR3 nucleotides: TGTGCCAGCAGGTCGGTCTCTTCCTACGAGCAGTACTTC.

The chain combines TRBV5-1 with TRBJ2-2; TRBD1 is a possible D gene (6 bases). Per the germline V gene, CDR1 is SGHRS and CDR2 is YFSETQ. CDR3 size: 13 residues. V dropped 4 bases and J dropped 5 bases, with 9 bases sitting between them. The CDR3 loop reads CASSATGTGELFF. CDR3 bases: TGCGCCAGCAGCGCAACAGGGACCGGGGAGCTGTTTTTT.

CDR3 DNA: TGTGCCAGCCGCCGGGGGGCAGAGCAGTACTTC. Translated: CASRRGAEQYF. The chain is built from TRBV27 and TRBJ2-7, with D possibly being TRBD2 (7 bases). Germline values: CDR1 MNHEY, CDR2 SMNVEV (reference sequence). CDR3 length equals 11 residues. Trimming pared 8 bases from V and 7 bases from J, leaving 12 bases between.